Sequencing of this T cell receptor (beta chain) was carried out in a study of T cell repertoires in cytomegalovirus infection (dated by TCRdb to the late 2010s). As for the study more broadly: Donor HLA type was relevant to the analysis, because carriage of CMV infection together with the matching HLA type was indicated by public TCR beta signatures.

The investigation overall reported the following: In the ex vivo response, HLA-C-restricted CMV-specific TCR beta clonotypes were dominant, and in two of eight donors the single most frequent clonotype came from this HLA-C-restricted group. Carriers of CMV infection plus the relevant HLA type were discriminated by the cumulative frequency of public TCR beta family members in the study cohort and in an independent roughly 340-donor cohort.

The instrument given in TCRdb is Illumina HiSeq 1500. TCRdb reanalyzed the raw reads on its own, using fastp at Q25 for trimming and MiXCR for clone calling, and kept in-frame beta chains. Merged by CDR3 protein, the rows form single entries marked with the most common genes and DNA. This sample is represented by about 680,000 distinct CDR3 sequences; roughly 24% of them were singletons. The top ten hold less than 10% of the sample. This clonotype has more than one count but fewer than ten. Its target antigen remains unknown. Per-base qualities were not stored, and no clone one base away is much larger. The germline V gene yields KGHDR for CDR1 and SFDVKD for CDR2. Clipping removes 9 bases from V and 5 bases from J, with 8 as the unmatched junction base count. The CDR3 sequence holds 15 residues, the cysteine and phenylalanine included. This entry keeps only the CDR3 DNA: 45 bases, framed from base 1.

The clonotype originates from a human donor in good health (CMV status not recorded). Some clones in this sample may be carry-over from other donors' samples. The material sequenced was CD8+ T cells from PBMCs. The V and J segments used are TRBV24-1 and TRBJ2-3, with TRBD1 identical over 12 junction bases. DNA sequence: TGTGCCACCCGTAGGGGACAGGGGGCTGGAGATACGCAGTATTTT. It encodes CATRRGQGAGDTQYF.